The next 16 T cell receptor beta chains were all read from a single sample in a study of T cells after yellow fever vaccination. TCRdb called the 5' RACE reads again in MiXCR, with one record for every CDR3 protein. The profile shows 75,000 to 100,000 distinct CDR3 sequences, roughly 8.2% of them singletons. The sample consisted of CD8+ T cells not binding an NS4B(214-222) dextramer, sorted from PBMCs, taken less than 16 days after the first yellow fever vaccination. These receptors were taken from a man aged 18-30 years who received the YFV17D yellow fever vaccine.

The gene calls are TRBV7-2 and TRBJ2-1, with 9 bases that match TRBD1. Unmatched junction bases numbered 10, after V lost 5 bases and J lost 8 bases. Looked up from germline, CDR1 is SGHTA and CDR2 is FQGNSA. The CDR3 length is 15 residues. CDR3 sequence: CASSGQGLARDEQFF. CDR3 sequence (DNA): TGTGCCAGCAGCGGACAGGGGCTCGCGCGCGATGAGCAGTTCTTC. The whole variable domain, remainder taken from reference TRBV7-2 and TRBJ2-1, is GAGVSQSPSNKVTEKGKDVELRCDPISGHTALYWYRQSLGQGLEFLIYFQGNSAPDKSGLPSDRFSAERTGGSVSTLTIQRTQQEDSAVYLCASSGQGLARDEQFFGPGTRLTVL.

The chain uses TRBV5-6 and TRBJ2-3; 8 bases agree with TRBD1. Germline values: CDR1 SGHDT, CDR2 YYEEEE. Trimming at V came to 2 bases and at J to 6 bases, leaving 5 bases not matched to a gene. The length of the CDR3 is 14 residues. DNA of the CDR3: TGTGCCAGCAGCTTTAAGGACAGGGTCGATACGCAGTATTTT. Protein: CASSFKDRVDTQYF.

This clonotype was seen only a few times. The chain uses TRBV7-9 and TRBJ2-2; D uncertain. The V end was cut by 5 bases, the J end by 3 bases, with 4 bases between. CDR1 is SEHNR and CDR2 is FQNEAQ in the germline V gene (reference sequence). The CDR3 length is 12 residues. The CDR3 protein is CASSGYTGELFF. CDR3 in DNA: TGTGCCAGCAGCGGATACACCGGGGAGCTGTTTTTT. The whole variable domain, filled in from reference TRBV7-9 and TRBJ2-2, reads DTGVSQNPRHKITKRGQNVTFRCDPISEHNRLYWYRQTLGQGPEFLTYFQNEAQLEKSRLLSDRFSAERPKGSFSTLEIQRTEQGDSAMYLCASSGYTGELFFGEGSRLTVL.

This clonotype was counted between two and nine times. V and J are TRBV7-2 and TRBJ2-6; D gene uncertain. This CDR3 region has 13 residues. Trimming left V 3 bases short and J 4 bases short, with 4 bases between. CDR1 is SGHTA and CDR2 is FQGNSA in the germline V gene. The CDR3 DNA sequence: TGTGCCAGCAGCTTCGGGGGGGCCAACGTCCTGACTTTC. Translation: CASSFGGANVLTF.

This clonotype was seen many times. The V and J genes are TRBV7-2 and TRBJ2-7; TRBD1 or TRBD2 may be the D gene (5 bases each). Germline-derived CDR1 and CDR2 are SGHTA and FQGNSA. The V end was cut by 1 base, the J end by 5 bases, with 12 bases between. The CDR3 runs to 14 residues. The CDR3 DNA sequence: TGTGCCAGCAGCTTAGACGGGACCCTAGACGAGCAGTACTTC. Its protein product is CASSLDGTLDEQYF.

This chain joins TRBV7-9 and TRBJ2-3; the match to TRBD2 covers 10 bases. In germline, CDR1 is SEHNR, CDR2 FQNEAQ (reference sequence). Losses at the gene ends were 3 bases for V and 7 bases for J; bases not matched to a gene: 7. The CDR3 has 15 residues. The CDR3 sequence is CASSLSGGASYTQYF. Written as DNA, the CDR3 is TGTGCCAGCAGCTTGAGCGGGGGGGCCTCATATACGCAGTATTTT.

At least ten counts were recorded for this clonotype. The V gene is TRBV2, the J gene TRBJ2-3, with a weak D call TRBD2 (6 bases). CDR3 size: 16 residues. V was clipped by 3 bases and J by 2 bases, with 15 bases between them. Germline-derived CDR1 and CDR2 are SNHLY and FYNNEI. CDR3 region: CASSEPPGRITDTQYF. The CDR3 nucleotides are TGTGCCAGCAGTGAGCCCCCAGGGAGGATCACAGATACGCAGTATTTT.

In its sample, this clonotype was seen a few times. The chain links TRBV4-3 to TRBJ1-1, with TRBD1 matching 9 bases. The CDR3 loop spans 13 amino acids. The trim removed 9 bases at V and 4 bases at J, leaving 6 bases unmatched. Germline V lookup: CDR1 LGHNA, CDR2 YSLEER. The CDR3 region is CASQQGAFTEAFF. In DNA form, the CDR3 reads TGCGCCAGTCAACAGGGGGCGTTCACTGAAGCTTTCTTT.

This clonotype appeared a few times. Compared with germline, one end of the junction differs, possibly owing to a read error. This chain uses TRBV12-3 or TRBV12-4 with TRBJ1-1; 10 bases align to TRBD1. The CDR3 sequence is 13 residues long. CDR3 amino acids: CASSLAGTGEGFF. CDR3 DNA: TGTGCCAGCAGTTTAGCAGGGACAGGGGAAGGTTTCTTT.

This clonotype has only a few counts. The V and J genes are TRBV6-1 and TRBJ1-2, with 7 bases identical to TRBD1. Trimming took 1 base from V and 1 from J; bases not matched to a gene: 9. This CDR3 has 17 residues. The germline gives CDR1 MNHNS, CDR2 SASEGT. The CDR3 coding sequence is TGTGCCAGCAGTGAAGTAGTCTTGCCAGGGGGTAACTATGGCTACACCTTC. Protein product: CASSEVVLPGGNYGYTF.

There are a few counts of this clonotype. V and J are TRBV4-1 and TRBJ2-5; 9 nucleotides agree with TRBD2. The V and J ends lost 4 bases and 4 bases, in that order; junction bases with no gene match: 13. CDR3 length: 17 residues. Germline-derived CDR1 and CDR2 are MGHRA and YSYEKL. The CDR3 sequence is CASSPGSSGGEGETQYF. Here the CDR3 DNA reads TGCGCCAGCAGCCCCGGTAGTAGCGGGGGAGAGGGAGAGACCCAGTACTTC.

The chain employs TRBV7-6 and TRBJ2-1; TRBD2 agrees at 11 bases. The germline V gene has CDR1 SGHVS and CDR2 FNYEAQ. The CDR3 runs to 17 residues. The V gene end was trimmed by 1 base and the J gene end by 1 base; junction bases not matched to a gene: 3. In DNA form, the CDR3 reads TGTGCCAGCAGCTTAGATCTAGCGGGGGGTTCCTACAATGAGCAGTTCTTC. Translated, it gives CASSLDLAGGSYNEQFF.

This clonotype appeared a single time. The genes are TRBV12-3 or TRBV12-4 and TRBJ2-1, with D possibly matching TRBD1 (5 bases). The ends were cut back, 6 bases at V and 7 bases at J, with 10 bases in the middle. CDR3 length: 12 amino acids. CDR3 in DNA: TGTGCCAGCAGCCCTGACAGAAATGAGCAGTTCTTC. Translating gives CASSPDRNEQFF.

This clonotype has at least ten counts. CDR3 nucleotides: TGCAGTGCTAGAGGTTGGATCGCCCGCCGGAACACTGAAGCTTTCTTT. This translates into CSARGWIARRNTEAFF. The J gene is TRBJ1-1, the V gene TRBV20-1; D not resolved. CDR3 length equals 16 residues. CDR1 and CDR2 from the germline V gene are DFQATT and SNEGSKA (reference sequence). The V and J ends lost 1 base and 1 base respectively, with 16 bases between them.

The V and J genes are TRBV6-1 and TRBJ1-2, with D uncertain. This CDR3 region has 14 residues. CDR1 is MNHNS, CDR2 SASEGT, per germline. Trimming shortened V by 5 bases and J by 2 bases, and 12 bases separated the two germline ends. CDR3 amino acids: CASSRGRQNYGYTF. The CDR3 bases are TGTGCCAGCAGTCGAGGTCGGCAGAACTATGGCTACACCTTC.

V gene TRBV5-1 combines with J gene TRBJ1-5, with TRBD1 matching over 8 bases. This CDR3 is built from 14 residues. Germline V gene sequence: CDR1 SGHRS, CDR2 YFSETQ. V was clipped by 3 bases and J by 4 bases; unmatched bases: 3. CDR3 sequence (DNA): TGCGCCAGCAGCTCGGGACAGGAGAATCAGCCCCAGCATTTT. It is translated as CASSSGQENQPQHF.